One sample yielded the 5 T cell receptor beta chains listed below, sequenced in a study of patients and donors after allogeneic stem cell transplantation. TCRdb fed the RT-PCR reads into MiXCR, producing one record per CDR3 protein. The table records approximately 200,000 distinct CDR3 sequences, roughly 13% of them present only once. The sequencing sample was made of blood, either unsorted or a sorted T cell fraction (not recorded which). The receptor set was obtained from a human donor who was either an allogeneic HSCT recipient or a stem cell or donor lymphocyte infusion donor (not recorded which). It is not recorded whose cells these are; they may come from a transplant donor.

This clonotype showed up many times. The CDR3 sequence: CASSFPRGKEYF. As DNA, the CDR3 is TGTGCCAGCAGTTTCCCCCGGGGGAAAGAGTACTTC. The chain links TRBV12-3 or TRBV12-4 to TRBJ2-7; D might be TRBD2 (6 bases). V lost 3 bases, J lost 11 bases, and 14 bases lay in between. The CDR3 extends over 12 amino acids.

The chain couples TRBV9 to TRBJ1-1, with 9 bases fitting TRBD1. Germline V gene sequence: CDR1 SGDLS, CDR2 YYNGEE. There are 14 residues in the CDR3. V lost 4 bases and J lost 6; bases outside the gene matches: 7. CDR3 DNA sequence: TGTGCCAGCAGCTCTGGACAGGGGACGGCTGAAGCTTTCTTT. This sequence encodes CASSSGQGTAEAFF.

The chain carries TRBV7-8 and TRBJ1-6; perhaps TRBD1 as D (6 bases). The CDR3 is made up of 14 amino acids. Germline V CDR1 and CDR2: SGHVS, FQNEAQ. Trimming cost V 4 bases and J 15 bases, with 19 bases left between them. The CDR3 region is CASSYETRGGSLHF. The CDR3 DNA reads TGTGCCAGCAGCTACGAAACCAGGGGAGGAAGCCTCCACTTT.

This clonotype was counted many times. The CDR3 nucleotides read TGCGCCAGCAGCTATCTAGGTGGGAATGAGCAGTTCTTC. It codes for CASSYLGGNEQFF. This chain joins TRBV4-3 and TRBJ2-1; D gene uncertain. The V end lost 5 bases, the J end lost 7 bases, and 12 bases lay between the germline ends. The CDR3 extends over 13 amino acids. Germline CDR1 reads LGHNA; CDR2 reads YSLEER.

Only a few counts were recorded for this clonotype. The chain links TRBV10-3 to TRBJ2-7; 7 bases map to TRBD1. The ends lost 7 bases at V and 4 bases at J; junction bases unmatched: 7. CDR3 length equals 13 residues. Germline-derived CDR1 and CDR2 are ENHRY and SYGVKD. The CDR3 sequence: CAITRGQNYEQYF. The CDR3 coding sequence is TGTGCCATCACCAGGGGACAGAATTACGAGCAGTACTTC.